Below, 23 T cell receptor beta chains from the same sample are listed, as sequenced in a study of blood T cell repertoires in COVID-19. The table came from immunoSEQ multiplex PCR; TCRdb's copy has only in-frame clones and leaves some out. The sample lists roughly 58,000 clones; 70% to 85% were seen once. The specimen sequenced was peripheral blood. These receptors originate from a man between 65 and 85 years old with active COVID-19.

This clone was seen just once. This chain links TRBV28 with TRBJ2-3; 14 bases are a match to TRBD2. Losses at the gene ends were 7 bases for V and 3 bases for J; bases not matched to a gene: 9. Germline V gene data show CDR1 as MDHEN and CDR2 as SYDVKM. There are 17 residues in the CDR3. Here the CDR3 DNA reads TGTGCCAGCACCACAATCGGGACTAGCGGGAGTACAGATACGCAGTATTTT. Translation gives CASTTIGTSGSTDTQYF. Based on the CDR3 plus reference TRBV28 and TRBJ2-3, the full variable domain is DVKVTQSSRYLVKRTGEKVFLECVQDMDHENMFWYRQDPGLGLRLIYFSYDVKMKEKGDIPEGYSVSREKKERFSLILESASTNQTSMYLCASTTIGTSGSTDTQYFGPGTRLTVL.

The rearrangement joins TRBV19 to TRBJ1-1, with 10 bases aligning to TRBD1. Per the germline V gene, CDR1 is LNHDA and CDR2 is SQIVND (reference sequence). The CDR3 consists of 13 residues. The trim removed 8 bases at V and 7 bases at J, leaving 7 bases unmatched. CDR3 loop: CASSGQGRSEAFF. The CDR3 coding sequence is TGTGCCAGTTCGGGACAGGGGCGGAGTGAAGCTTTCTTT.

This rearrangement joins TRBV4-3 to TRBJ1-1; the D gene is possibly TRBD1 (5 bases). Germline CDR1 is LGHNA and CDR2 is YSLEER. Deletions cut 0 bases from V and 5 bases from J, with 10 bases between. CDR3 length: 14 amino acids. The CDR3 nucleotides read TGCGCCAGCAGCCAAGAGCGGGGGAGGACTGAAGCTTTCTTT. Its translation: CASSQERGRTEAFF.

J is TRBJ2-3 and V is TRBV15, with TRBD2 identical over 7 bases. Germline lookup yields CDR1 LNHNV and CDR2 YYDKDF (reference sequence). V trimming: 1 base; J trimming: 3 bases; junction bases outside the gene matches: 16. The CDR3 is 19 residues long. CDR3: CATSRGPLGLDSGTDTQYF. The DNA for the CDR3 is TGTGCCACCAGCAGAGGCCCCCTTGGTCTAGATAGCGGGACAGATACGCAGTATTTT.

Turning to this clone: The junction differs from germline at one of its ends, possibly a read error. The chain links TRBV27 to TRBJ2-5; 7 nucleotides agree with TRBD1. The CDR3 runs to 14 residues. CDR1 MNHEY and CDR2 SMNVEV come from the germline V gene (reference sequence). CDR3 nucleotides: TGTGCCGGCAGTTACACAGGGGATCAAGAGACCCAGTACTTC. Translated, it gives CAGSYTGDQETQYF.

The chain employs TRBV2 and TRBJ2-3; possibly TRBD2 for D (6 bases). The CDR3 consists of 16 residues. Germline CDR1 is SNHLY and CDR2 is FYNNEI. Trimming cost V 1 base and J 0 bases, with 11 bases left between them. The CDR3 protein is CASSEVIAVSTDTQYF. CDR3 DNA sequence: TGTGCCAGCAGTGAAGTAATAGCGGTTAGCACAGATACGCAGTATTTT.

This chain connects TRBV7-2 to TRBJ2-3; D uncertain. Germline CDR1 and CDR2: SGHTA and FQGNSA. V lost 4 bases and J lost 0, with 11 bases in between. The CDR3 is 15 amino acids. The CDR3: CASSSALTSTDTQYF. CDR3 nucleotides: TGTGCCAGCAGCTCCGCCTTAACTAGCACAGATACGCAGTATTTT.

The rearrangement joins TRBV3-1 (or the pseudogene TRBV3-2) to TRBJ2-1, with D maybe TRBD2 (5 bases). Per the germline V gene, CDR1 is LGHDT and CDR2 is YNNKEL (reference sequence). With 2 bases removed from V and 1 base from J, the gap between germline ends came to 12 bases. The CDR3 contains 16 residues. In DNA form, the CDR3 reads TGTGCCAGCAGCCAAAGGGAGTCAAGGTCCTACAATGAGCAGTTCTTC. Protein sequence: CASSQRESRSYNEQFF.

V is TRBV9 and J is TRBJ1-1; D unclear. Trimming removed 0 bases at V and 4 bases at J, with 10 bases between. From germline, CDR1 is SGDLS and CDR2 YYNGEE. This CDR3 region has 14 residues. The CDR3 here is CASSVVVRSTEAFF. CDR3 in DNA: TGTGCCAGCAGCGTAGTAGTGAGAAGCACTGAAGCTTTCTTT. Full variable domain (rest looked up from reference TRBV9 and TRBJ1-1): DSGVTQTPKHLITATGQRVTLRCSPRSGDLSVYWYQQSLDQGLQFLIQYYNGEERAKGNILERFSAQQFPDLHSELNLSSLELGDSALYFCASSVVVRSTEAFFGQGTRLTVV.

V gene TRBV14 combines with J gene TRBJ1-2; the D gene is possibly TRBD1 (5 bases). The CDR3 covers 14 residues. Germline V CDR1 and CDR2: SGHDN, FVKESK. Trimming stripped 1 base from V and 3 bases from J, with 9 bases between. The CDR3 nucleotides read TGTGCCAGCAGCCAAGGGGGCATAGACTATGGCTACACCTTC. Amino acids: CASSQGGIDYGYTF.

The chain joins TRBV5-4 to TRBJ2-7; TRBD2 matches 9 bases. J lost 5 bases, V lost 0 bases, and 3 bases had no gene match. Germline V lookup: CDR1 SGHNT, CDR2 YYREEE (reference sequence). The CDR3 consists of 14 residues. CDR3 coding DNA: TGTGCCAGCAGCTTGGGGAGACTAGCGGACGAGCAGTACTTC. It yields the protein CASSLGRLADEQYF.

In nucleotides, the CDR3 is TGTGCCAGCTCACTTTCAGGGTCAGATACGCAGTATTTT. This gives the protein CASSLSGSDTQYF. V and J are TRBV18 and TRBJ2-3; tentatively, D is TRBD1 (5 bases). Germline V gene data show CDR1 as KGHSH and CDR2 as LQKENI. The CDR3 consists of 13 residues. V lost 4 bases to trimming and J lost 4 bases, with 9 bases between them. The full variable domain, its missing parts supplied by reference TRBV18 and TRBJ2-3, is NAGVMQNPRHLVRRRGQEARLRCSPMKGHSHVYWYRQLPEEGLKFMVYLQKENIIDESGMPKERFSAEFPKEGPSILRIQQVVRGDSAAYFCASSLSGSDTQYFGPGTRLTVL.

This chain uses TRBV2 with TRBJ1-4; TRBD1 aligns across 7 bases. This CDR3 is 15 amino acids long. The ends lost 3 bases at V and 11 bases at J; junction bases unmatched: 12. Germline loops: CDR1 SNHLY, CDR2 FYNNEI. The CDR3, as DNA: TGTGCCAGCAGTGATACGTCAGGGGGTGACGAGAAACTGTTTTTT. Residues: CASSDTSGGDEKLFF.

The chain is built from TRBV7-8 and TRBJ1-6; 9 nucleotides align to TRBD1. Germline values: CDR1 SGHVS, CDR2 FQNEAQ. This CDR3 is built from 15 residues. Unmatched junction bases numbered 5, after V lost 3 bases and J lost 8 bases. CDR3 sequence reads: CASSLYRGLHSPLHF. The CDR3 DNA follows: TGTGCCAGCAGCTTGTACAGGGGGCTGCATTCACCCCTCCACTTT.

CDR3 nucleotide sequence: TGTGCCACCAGCAGAGAACTAGCGGGAATTGACAAAAACATTCAGTACTTC. Its translation is CATSRELAGIDKNIQYF. The gene calls are TRBV15 and TRBJ2-4, with TRBD2 matching 10 bases. Per germline, CDR1 LNHNV and CDR2 YYDKDF (reference sequence). This CDR3 spans 17 amino acids. V gave up 0 bases and J gave up 3 bases; unmatched junction bases: 5.

This clone was seen only a few times. The V and J genes are TRBV5-1 and TRBJ2-3, with 14 bases identical to TRBD2. The V segment lost 4 bases and the J segment 4 bases; nucleotides outside the gene matches: 5. CDR1 SGHRS and CDR2 YFSETQ come from the germline V gene. This CDR3 comprises 16 residues. The DNA of the CDR3 is TGCGCCAGCAGCAGGGGACTAGCGGGAGAACCAGATACGCAGTATTTT. It translates to CASSRGLAGEPDTQYF.

The CDR3 DNA reads TGTGCCAGCTCACCACTGAACATGAACACTGAAGCTTTCTTT. Translated: CASSPLNMNTEAFF. This chain joins TRBV18 and TRBJ1-1; D gene uncertain. The germline V and J ends were trimmed by 1 base and 0 bases, with 6 bases remaining between them. This CDR3 spans 14 amino acids. CDR1 and CDR2 (germline): KGHSH, LQKENI.

V and J are TRBV30 and TRBJ2-2, with TRBD2 identical over 10 bases. The J segment lost 10 bases and the V segment lost 0 bases, leaving 2 bases of the junction unmatched. CDR1 is GTSNPN and CDR2 is SVGIG in the germline V gene (reference sequence). There are 13 residues in the CDR3. The CDR3 DNA sequence: TGTGCCTGGAGTGTCACTAGCGGGGTGGAGCTGTTTTTT. It specifies CAWSVTSGVELFF.

This clone was seen a few times. The CDR3 DNA follows: TGTGCCAGCAGTTACTCGGCTGGGACTAGCGGGAATCGAAACCACGAGCAGTACTTC. Protein: CASSYSAGTSGNRNHEQYF. The J gene is TRBJ2-7, the V gene TRBV6-2 or TRBV6-3; 13 nucleotides match TRBD2. The CDR3 runs 19 residues. Germline assignment: CDR1 MNHEY and CDR2 SVGEGT. J was trimmed by 5 bases and V by 0 bases; bases with no gene match: 13.

The rearrangement uses TRBV7-2 and TRBJ1-6; perhaps TRBD1 as D (5 bases). Per germline, CDR1 SGHTA and CDR2 FQGNSA. The CDR3 has 17 amino acids. V was clipped by 5 bases and J by 4 bases, with 18 bases between them. In DNA, the CDR3 is TGTGCCAGCAGCGACGCGTCTGGCAGGGCTTATAATTCACCCCTCCACTTT. This sequence encodes CASSDASGRAYNSPLHF. Variable domain in full (rest from reference TRBV7-2 and TRBJ1-6): GAGVSQSPSNKVTEKGKDVELRCDPISGHTALYWYRQSLGQGLEFLIYFQGNSAPDKSGLPSDRFSAERTGGSVSTLTIQRTQQEDSAVYLCASSDASGRAYNSPLHFGNGTRLTVT.

This chain joins TRBV5-6 and TRBJ1-5; maybe TRBD1 (5 bases). V lost 0 bases and J lost 6, with 16 bases in between. In germline, CDR1 is SGHDT, CDR2 YYEEEE. This CDR3 is built from 16 residues. DNA for the CDR3: TGTGCCAGCAGCTTGGACCGGGGGAGTCTCAGTCAGCCCCAGCATTTT. Translation: CASSLDRGSLSQPQHF.

This clone was found a few times. The V gene is TRBV6-2 or TRBV6-3, the J gene TRBJ2-3; possibly TRBD2 for D (6 bases). There are 15 residues in the CDR3. Germline lookup yields CDR1 MNHEY and CDR2 SVGEGT. The V and J ends lost 3 bases and 2 bases respectively, with 12 bases between them. DNA for the CDR3: TGTGCCAGCAGTTATCGCGGGGTTCTCACAGATACGCAGTATTTT. Translated: CASSYRGVLTDTQYF.

CDR3 coding DNA: TGCGCCAGCAGCTTGGTAGCGGGGGCCTACAATGAGCAGTTCTTC. It translates to CASSLVAGAYNEQFF. The chain combines TRBV5-1 with TRBJ2-1, with 9 bases identical to TRBD2. V was pared by 0 bases and J by 2 bases, with 0 bases of the junction left unmatched. Germline V lookup: CDR1 SGHRS, CDR2 YFSETQ. The CDR3 is 15 amino acids.